The TCR beta chain described here comes from a study of shared clonotypes between healthy human individuals. Study conclusions and caveats: The genetic and exposure-history diversity represented was limited by few donors. What rarefaction showed was incomplete sorted-subset sequencing despite large depth. The study found lower generation probabilities in non-shared clonotypes than in those shared by all four donors.

Details on this clone: The antigen is not known.

Every subset had its genomic DNA shared out evenly among several immunoSEQ plates. Libraries were prepared by immunoSEQ multiplex PCR; TCRdb keeps only in-frame clonotypes and omits some of them. The sample contains roughly 2,300,000 clones, roughly 90% of which appear only once. Germline CDR1 SEHNR, CDR2 FQNEAQ (reference sequence). This CDR3 region has 15 residues. V lost 1 base and J lost 1, with 10 bases in between. J is TRBJ1-1 and V is TRBV7-9; D gene uncertain. The sequenced material came from naive CD4+ T cells from PBMCs. Subset reported: CD45RA+ positively selected. This TCR derives from a man aged 18 to 29 in good health. Some clones in this sample may be carry-over from other donors' samples. CDR3 sequence: CASSLVRPTNTEAFF. As DNA, the CDR3 is TGTGCCAGCAGCTTAGTAAGGCCTACGAACACTGAAGCTTTCTTT.